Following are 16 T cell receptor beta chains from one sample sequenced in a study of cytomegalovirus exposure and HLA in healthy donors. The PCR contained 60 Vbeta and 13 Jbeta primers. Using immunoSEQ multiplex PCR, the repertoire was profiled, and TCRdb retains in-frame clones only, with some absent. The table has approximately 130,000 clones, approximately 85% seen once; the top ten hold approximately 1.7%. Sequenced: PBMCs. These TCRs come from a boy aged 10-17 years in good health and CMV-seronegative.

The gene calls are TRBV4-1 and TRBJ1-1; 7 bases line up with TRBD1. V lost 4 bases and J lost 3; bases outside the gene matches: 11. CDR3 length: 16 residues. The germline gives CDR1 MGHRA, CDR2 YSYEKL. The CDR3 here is CASSPKYPGGYTEAFF. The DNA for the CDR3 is TGCGCCAGCAGCCCGAAATACCCAGGGGGATACACTGAAGCTTTCTTT.

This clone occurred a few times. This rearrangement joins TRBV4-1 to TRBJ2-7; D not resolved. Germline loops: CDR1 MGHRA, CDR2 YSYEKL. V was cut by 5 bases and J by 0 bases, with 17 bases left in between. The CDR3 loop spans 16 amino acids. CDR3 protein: CASSSQPTSSSYEQYF. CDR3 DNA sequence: TGCGCCAGCAGCTCCCAACCTACCTCTAGCTCCTACGAGCAGTACTTC.

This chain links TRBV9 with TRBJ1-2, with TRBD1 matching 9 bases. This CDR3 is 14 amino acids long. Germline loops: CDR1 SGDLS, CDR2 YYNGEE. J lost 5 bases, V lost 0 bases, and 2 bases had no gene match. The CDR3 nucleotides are TGTGCCAGCAGCGTAGGGACAGGGGAATATGGCTACACCTTC. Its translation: CASSVGTGEYGYTF.

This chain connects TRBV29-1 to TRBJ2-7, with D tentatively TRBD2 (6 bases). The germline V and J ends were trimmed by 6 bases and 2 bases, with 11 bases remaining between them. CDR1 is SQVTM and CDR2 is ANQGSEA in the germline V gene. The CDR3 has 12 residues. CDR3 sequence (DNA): TGCAGCGTCCGATCGGGAGCCTACGAGCAGTACTTC. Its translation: CSVRSGAYEQYF.

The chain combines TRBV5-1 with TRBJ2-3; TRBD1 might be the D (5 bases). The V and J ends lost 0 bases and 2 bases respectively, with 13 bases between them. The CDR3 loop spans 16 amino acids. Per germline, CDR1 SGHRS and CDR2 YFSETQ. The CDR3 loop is CASSLATTAHTDTQYF. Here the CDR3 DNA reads TGCGCCAGCAGCTTGGCCACGACAGCCCACACAGATACGCAGTATTTT.

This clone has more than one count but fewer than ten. The CDR3 here is CASSGGTGGTEAFF. The CDR3 DNA reads as TGCGCCAGCAGCGGAGGGACAGGGGGCACTGAAGCTTTCTTT. The V call is TRBV5-1, the J call TRBJ1-1; 11 nucleotides match TRBD1. Germline V gene lookup returns CDR1 SGHRS and CDR2 YFSETQ. This CDR3 has 14 residues. Losses at the gene ends were 4 bases for V and 4 bases for J; bases not matched to a gene: 3.

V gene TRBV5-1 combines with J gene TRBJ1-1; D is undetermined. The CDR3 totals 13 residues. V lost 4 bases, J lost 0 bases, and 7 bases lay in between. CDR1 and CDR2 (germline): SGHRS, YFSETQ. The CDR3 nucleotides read TGCGCCAGCAGCCGAGGTATGAACACTGAAGCTTTCTTT. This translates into CASSRGMNTEAFF.

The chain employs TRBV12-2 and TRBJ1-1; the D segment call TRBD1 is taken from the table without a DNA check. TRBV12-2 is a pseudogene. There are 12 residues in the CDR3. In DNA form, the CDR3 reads TGTGCAAGTCGCGTCGACAGGAATGGGGCTTTCTTT. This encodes CASRVDRNGAFF.

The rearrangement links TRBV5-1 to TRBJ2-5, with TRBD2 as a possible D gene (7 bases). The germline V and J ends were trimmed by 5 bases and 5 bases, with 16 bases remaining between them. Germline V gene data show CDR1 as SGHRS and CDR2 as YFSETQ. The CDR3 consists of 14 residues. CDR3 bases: TGCGCCAGCAGTTATGGGGGGGGCGAGGAGACCCAGTACTTC. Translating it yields CASSYGGGEETQYF.

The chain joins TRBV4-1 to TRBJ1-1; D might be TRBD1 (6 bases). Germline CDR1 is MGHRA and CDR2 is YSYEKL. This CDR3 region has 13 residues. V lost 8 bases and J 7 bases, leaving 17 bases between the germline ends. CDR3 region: CASGPEDSHEAFF. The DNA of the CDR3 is TGCGCCAGCGGGCCGGAGGACAGCCATGAAGCTTTCTTT.

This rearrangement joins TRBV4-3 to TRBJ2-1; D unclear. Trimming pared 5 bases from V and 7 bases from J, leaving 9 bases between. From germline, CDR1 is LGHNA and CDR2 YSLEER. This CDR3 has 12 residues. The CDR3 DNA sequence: TGCGCCAGCAGCAGTCAAACAAATGAGCAGTTCTTC. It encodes CASSSQTNEQFF.

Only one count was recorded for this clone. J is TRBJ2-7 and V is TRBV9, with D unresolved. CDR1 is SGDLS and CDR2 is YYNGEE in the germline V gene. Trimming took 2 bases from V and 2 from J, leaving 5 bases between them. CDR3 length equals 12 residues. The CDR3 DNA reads TGTGCCAGCAGCGTCTCCCCCTACGAGCAGTACTTC. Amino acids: CASSVSPYEQYF.

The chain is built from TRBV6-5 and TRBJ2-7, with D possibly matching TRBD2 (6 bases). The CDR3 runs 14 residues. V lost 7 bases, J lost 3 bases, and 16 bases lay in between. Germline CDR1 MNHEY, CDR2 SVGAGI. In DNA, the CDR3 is TGTGCCAGCACCCTCGGGATGGGGGGCTACGAGCAGTACTTC. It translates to CASTLGMGGYEQYF.

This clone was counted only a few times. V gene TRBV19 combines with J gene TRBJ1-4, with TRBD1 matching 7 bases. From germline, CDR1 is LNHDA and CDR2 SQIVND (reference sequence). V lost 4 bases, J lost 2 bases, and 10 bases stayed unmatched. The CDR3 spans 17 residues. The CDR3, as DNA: TGTGCCAGTAGTAGGACAGGAGAGAGGTGGACTAATGAAAAACTGTTTTTT. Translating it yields CASSRTGERWTNEKLFF.

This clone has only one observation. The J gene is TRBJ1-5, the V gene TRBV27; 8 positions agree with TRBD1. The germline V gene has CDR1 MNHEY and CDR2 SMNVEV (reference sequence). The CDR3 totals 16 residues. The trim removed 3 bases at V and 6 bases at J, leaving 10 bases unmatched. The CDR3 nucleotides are TGTGCCAGCAGTTTCTCGTCTGGGACAGGACTTCAGCCCCAGCATTTT. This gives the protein CASSFSSGTGLQPQHF.

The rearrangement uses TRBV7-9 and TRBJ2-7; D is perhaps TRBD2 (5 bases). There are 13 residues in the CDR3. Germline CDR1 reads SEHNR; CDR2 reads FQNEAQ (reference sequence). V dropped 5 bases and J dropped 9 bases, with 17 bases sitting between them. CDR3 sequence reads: CASSPPGPEGQYF. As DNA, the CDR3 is TGTGCCAGCAGCCCTCCAGGTCCCGAGGGGCAGTACTTC. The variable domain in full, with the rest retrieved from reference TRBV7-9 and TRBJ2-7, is DTGVSQNPRHKITKRGQNVTFRCDPISEHNRLYWYRQTLGQGPEFLTYFQNEAQLEKSRLLSDRFSAERPKGSFSTLEIQRTEQGDSAMYLCASSPPGPEGQYFGPGTRLTVT.